One and the same sample provided the 30 T cell receptor beta chains below, sequenced in a study of T cell repertoires in cytomegalovirus infection. Each CDR3 protein is one row after TCRdb ran MiXCR on the reads. The profile covers 750,000 to 900,000 distinct CDR3 sequences, with just under 30% appearing a single time and 10% to 15% taken by the ten largest. For these receptors, no antigen is known. The material sequenced was cultured CD8+ T cells from PBMCs, taken from culture after CMV antigen stimulation. These receptors all stem from a human donor in good health (CMV status not recorded). Some clones in this sample may be carry-over from other donors' samples.

This rearrangement joins TRBV19 to TRBJ2-2, with D tentatively TRBD1 (6 bases). V dropped 3 bases and J dropped 2 bases, with 13 bases sitting between them. Germline lookup yields CDR1 LNHDA and CDR2 SQIVND (reference sequence). This CDR3 is built from 16 residues. The CDR3 region is CASSIPWTDNTGELFF. The DNA of the CDR3 is TGTGCCAGTAGTATCCCATGGACAGATAACACCGGGGAGCTGTTTTTT.

This clonotype showed up many times. The rearrangement links TRBV7-9 to TRBJ1-1, with D perhaps TRBD1 (5 bases). CDR1 is SEHNR and CDR2 is FQNEAQ in the germline V gene (reference sequence). The CDR3 spans 13 residues. V was shortened by 10 bases and J by 3 bases, with 15 bases between the two germline ends. DNA of the CDR3: TGTGCCACCCAGCAGGGTTGGGACACTGAAGCTTTCTTT. This codes for CATQQGWDTEAFF.

This clonotype was seen many times. The chain couples TRBV7-2 to TRBJ2-1; D perhaps matches TRBD2 (7 bases). The CDR3 has 18 residues. V lost 4 bases and J lost 2, with 21 bases in between. Germline V lookup: CDR1 SGHTA, CDR2 FQGNSA. Here the CDR3 DNA reads TGTGCCAGCAGCTACCTAGGGAGGGGGGGGGCCCCCTACAATGAGCAGTTCTTC. This sequence encodes CASSYLGRGGAPYNEQFF.

This clonotype was picked up a small number of times. The chain carries TRBV19 and TRBJ1-2, with D possibly matching TRBD1 (6 bases). The CDR3 has 15 residues. Trimming cost V 3 bases and J 2 bases, with 13 bases left between them. Germline lookup yields CDR1 LNHDA and CDR2 SQIVND (reference sequence). This CDR3 is CASSMVQGSNYGYTF. The CDR3, as DNA: TGTGCCAGTAGTATGGTTCAGGGGTCAAACTATGGCTACACCTTC.

The chain uses TRBV27 and TRBJ2-2, with D possibly called TRBD1 or TRBD2 (5 bases each). V dropped 4 bases and J dropped 0 bases, with 6 bases sitting between them. Germline values: CDR1 MNHEY, CDR2 SMNVEV (reference sequence). This CDR3 has 14 amino acids. DNA of the CDR3: TGTGCCAGCAGTTGGGGACCGAACACCGGGGAGCTGTTTTTT. As protein: CASSWGPNTGELFF.

V gene TRBV6-1 combines with J gene TRBJ1-4; D call uncertain. Looked up from germline, CDR1 is MNHNS and CDR2 is SASEGT. V was clipped by 3 bases and J by 0 bases, with 8 bases between them. This CDR3 has 15 residues. As DNA, the CDR3 is TGTGCCAGCAGTGATACTCGTGCAACTAATGAAAAACTGTTTTTT. Protein sequence: CASSDTRATNEKLFF.

The sample holds many counts of this clonotype. This sequence joins TRBV27 and TRBJ2-3; no clear D gene. Germline CDR1 is MNHEY and CDR2 is SMNVEV (reference sequence). V lost 6 bases to trimming and J lost 3 bases, with 7 bases between them. The CDR3 has 12 amino acids. CDR3 in amino acids: CASSPRTDTQYF. CDR3 nucleotides: TGTGCCAGCAGCCCTCGAACAGATACGCAGTATTTT.

The chain joins TRBV6-2 or TRBV6-3 to TRBJ1-1; unclear D gene. Germline lookup yields CDR1 MNHEY and CDR2 SVGEGT. The CDR3 loop spans 14 amino acids. Trimming removed 0 bases from V and 0 bases from J, with 5 bases in between. The chain's CDR3 is CASSYSGMNTEAFF. In DNA form, the CDR3 reads TGTGCCAGCAGTTACTCGGGCATGAACACTGAAGCTTTCTTT.

The V and J genes are TRBV23-1 and TRBJ2-1; 15 bases match TRBD2. TRBV23-1 qualifies as an ORF whose function is uncertain. V was clipped by 4 bases and J by 4 bases; unmatched bases: 8. This CDR3 comprises 18 residues. CDR3 loop: CASSPGTSGGPPYNEQFF. DNA for the CDR3: TGCGCCAGCAGTCCCGGGACTAGCGGGGGGCCGCCTTACAATGAGCAGTTCTTC.

The rearrangement uses TRBV28 and TRBJ1-6, with D maybe TRBD1 (5 bases). V gave up 3 bases and J gave up 7 bases, with 10 bases separating them. Germline V gives CDR1 MDHEN, CDR2 SYDVKM. The CDR3 runs 14 residues. The DNA for the CDR3 is TGTGCCAGCAGTTTCAAGGGGTACAATTCACCCCTCCACTTT. This sequence encodes CASSFKGYNSPLHF.

The rearrangement joins TRBV9 to TRBJ1-3; TRBD1 matches 7 bases. V lost 3 bases and J lost 0; bases outside the gene matches: 9. The CDR3 loop spans 17 amino acids. Germline CDR1 SGDLS, CDR2 YYNGEE. The CDR3 here is CASSASGGTGSGNTIYF. The CDR3 coding sequence is TGTGCCAGCAGCGCCTCAGGGGGAACCGGCTCTGGAAACACCATATATTTT.

The CDR3 sequence is CATVQGGYGYTF. The DNA of the CDR3 is TGTGCCACCGTACAGGGGGGTTATGGCTACACCTTC. The chain carries TRBV24-1 and TRBJ1-2; 8 bases line up with TRBD1. Germline CDR1 reads KGHDR; CDR2 reads SFDVKD. The CDR3 length is 12 residues. The V segment lost 9 bases and the J segment 5 bases; nucleotides outside the gene matches: 4.

V and J are TRBV19 and TRBJ2-3; tentatively, D is TRBD2 (5 bases). V shed 3 bases and J shed 2 bases, with 9 bases lying between them. This CDR3 contains 14 residues. Germline CDR1 is LNHDA and CDR2 is SQIVND (reference sequence). The CDR3 nucleotides read TGTGCCAGTAGTATGAGGAGGATCACAGATACGCAGTATTTT. Its translation: CASSMRRITDTQYF. The full variable domain, rest sourced from reference TRBV19 and TRBJ2-3, is DGGITQSPKYLFRKEGQNVTLSCEQNLNHDAMYWYRQDPGQGLRLIYYSQIVNDFQKGDIAEGYSVSREKKESFPLTVTSAQKNPTAFYLCASSMRRITDTQYFGPGTRLTVL.

This clonotype was counted many times. The chain joins TRBV7-2 to TRBJ2-3; D possibly corresponds to TRBD2 (5 bases). CDR1 and CDR2 from the germline V gene are SGHTA and FQGNSA. This CDR3 spans 14 amino acids. The germline V and J ends were trimmed by 3 bases and 4 bases, with 11 bases remaining between them. The CDR3 DNA reads TGTGCCAGCAGCTTGGAACTAGTACCAGATACGCAGTATTTT. Translated: CASSLELVPDTQYF.

The chain recombines TRBV6-1 with TRBJ2-1; 10 bases line up with TRBD2. V shed 5 bases, J shed 10 bases, and the junction held 5 bases outside the gene matches. The CDR3 loop spans 13 amino acids. From germline, CDR1 is MNHNS and CDR2 SASEGT. DNA of the CDR3: TGTGCCAGCAGTAGACAGCGGGGGGGGGAGCAGTTCTTC. Residues: CASSRQRGGEQFF.

As regards this clonotype: Being one base from a much bigger clone, this may be a read error. Because it lacks the conserved phenylalanine or tryptophan at the end, this CDR3 is likely a read error. The chain uses TRBV7-2 and TRBJ2-1, with D possibly being TRBD1 (5 bases). The CDR3 contains 14 residues. Germline V gene data show CDR1 as SGHTA and CDR2 as FQGNSA. Trimming took off 0 bases at V and 8 bases at J, with 11 bases between the two ends. CDR3 nucleotides: TGTGCCAGCAGCTTAGCGGCAGGGTACGATGAGCAGTTCTCC. It codes for CASSLAAGYDEQFS.

Ten or more counts support this clonotype. This chain connects TRBV5-6 to TRBJ2-5; 9 bases map to TRBD2. This CDR3 is 14 amino acids long. The germline gives CDR1 SGHDT, CDR2 YYEEEE. The V segment lost 1 base and the J segment 5 bases; nucleotides outside the gene matches: 3. DNA for the CDR3: TGTGCCAGCAGCTTGCCTAGCGGGGCCGAGACCCAGTACTTC. Translating gives CASSLPSGAETQYF.

The chain is built from TRBV29-1 and TRBJ1-2; maybe TRBD1 (6 bases). V lost 2 bases, J lost 4 bases, and 23 bases lay in between. This CDR3 has 17 residues. Germline CDR1 and CDR2: SQVTM and ANQGSEA. CDR3 bases: TGCAGCGTTGAAACCCACCCCCGAGGACAGTTTTCCTATGGCTACACCTTC. This translates into CSVETHPRGQFSYGYTF.

V usage is TRBV15 and J usage is TRBJ2-7, with 7 positions matching TRBD2. After removal of 5 bases from V and 7 bases from J, the junction contained 14 bases not matched to a gene. Germline V gene lookup returns CDR1 LNHNV and CDR2 YYDKDF (reference sequence). CDR3 length: 15 amino acids. The CDR3 loop reads CATSRTSARYTEQYV. CDR3 sequence (DNA): TGTGCCACCAGCCGTACTAGCGCCCGCTATACTGAGCAGTACGTC.

This clonotype was counted a few times. The gene calls are TRBV2 and TRBJ2-3; TRBD2 matches 7 bases. The V and J ends lost 1 base and 2 bases, in that order; junction bases with no gene match: 9. CDR3 size: 17 residues. The V gene's germline CDR1 is SNHLY and CDR2 FYNNEI. The CDR3 DNA reads TGTGCCAGCAGTGAAGGGGACGGGGGGAGCGACACAGATACGCAGTATTTT. It codes for CASSEGDGGSDTDTQYF.

This clonotype was recorded only once. The chain couples TRBV12-3 or TRBV12-4 to TRBJ1-6; 7 bases map to TRBD1. J gave up 9 bases and V 5 bases, and 10 bases lay outside the gene matches. This CDR3 is 15 amino acids long. The CDR3: CASSKGQYFISPLHF. In DNA form, the CDR3 reads TGTGCCAGCAGTAAGGGACAGTACTTTATTTCACCCCTCCACTTT.

This chain joins TRBV7-3 and TRBJ2-7; TRBD1 agrees at 10 bases. The germline CDR1 and CDR2 sequences are SGHTA and FQGTGA. CDR3 length equals 14 residues. With 5 bases clipped from V and 5 bases from J, the junction kept 6 bases outside the gene matches. CDR3 sequence (DNA): TGTGCCAGCAGCACGGACAGGGGGTGCGACGAGCAGTACGTC. Amino acids: CASSTDRGCDEQYV.

This clonotype was seen a few times. The V gene is TRBV11-3, the J gene TRBJ2-1, with 8 bases identical to TRBD1. From germline, CDR1 is SGHNT and CDR2 YENEEA. The CDR3 length is 16 residues. Trimming at V came to 5 bases and at J to 1 base, leaving 7 bases not matched to a gene. CDR3 sequence (DNA): TGTGCCAGCAGCCAGACAGGGGTTGGGTCCTACAATGAGCAGTTCTTC. Its translation is CASSQTGVGSYNEQFF.

In this sample, this clonotype turned up many times. The rearrangement uses TRBV7-6 and TRBJ2-2; no clear D gene. Germline V gives CDR1 SGHVS, CDR2 FNYEAQ. Trimming cost V 5 bases and J 5 bases, with 12 bases left between them. The CDR3 contains 14 residues. In DNA, the CDR3 is TGTGCCAGCAGCGCTCAGCCGGAAACCGGGGAGCTGTTTTTT. Protein: CASSAQPETGELFF.

This sequence joins TRBV3-1 and TRBJ2-1, with D perhaps matching TRBD1 (6 bases). The length of the CDR3 is 15 residues. Trimming stripped 0 bases from V and 8 bases from J, with 14 bases between. Germline CDR1 is LGHDT and CDR2 is YNNKEL (reference sequence). The CDR3 coding sequence is TGTGCCAGCAGCCAAGATTTCCAGGGGTTGCATGAGCAGTTCTTC. Translated: CASSQDFQGLHEQFF.

The table lists this clonotype with a few counts. The chain uses TRBV27 and TRBJ1-1; D ambiguous. CDR3 length equals 17 residues. Trimming removed 3 bases at V and 0 bases at J, with 17 bases between. Germline V gene lookup returns CDR1 MNHEY and CDR2 SMNVEV (reference sequence). The CDR3 loop is CASSFIPSYSLNTEAFF. The CDR3 region has the DNA TGTGCCAGCAGTTTTATCCCCTCATACAGCCTGAACACTGAAGCTTTCTTT.

The chain combines TRBV19 with TRBJ2-2, with 8 bases identical to TRBD1. Per the germline V gene, CDR1 is LNHDA and CDR2 is SQIVND (reference sequence). This CDR3 region has 16 residues. V lost 3 bases, J lost 4 bases, and 7 bases stayed unmatched. CDR3 in amino acids: CASSISGGASTGELFF. CDR3 sequence (DNA): TGTGCCAGTAGTATTTCAGGGGGCGCGAGCACCGGGGAGCTGTTTTTT.

This chain uses TRBV4-1 with TRBJ1-1; TRBD1 is a possible D gene (6 bases). The V end lost 1 base, the J end lost 3 bases, and 9 bases lay between the germline ends. Germline lookup yields CDR1 MGHRA and CDR2 YSYEKL. This CDR3 region has 14 residues. Here the CDR3 reads CASSQAGEDTEAFF. In DNA, the CDR3 is TGCGCCAGCAGCCAAGCAGGGGAAGACACTGAAGCTTTCTTT.

The chain couples TRBV5-4 to TRBJ2-6; D unclear. The CDR3 consists of 15 residues. V gave up 6 bases and J gave up 1 base, with 11 bases separating them. Germline CDR1 reads SGHNT; CDR2 reads YYREEE (reference sequence). The CDR3 sequence: CASTLIGSGANVLTF. Written as DNA, the CDR3 is TGTGCCAGCACCCTTATTGGGTCTGGGGCCAACGTCCTGACTTTC.

The chain employs TRBV11-2 and TRBJ2-7; possibly TRBD1 for D (6 bases). V was clipped by 0 bases and J by 2 bases, with 20 bases between them. The germline CDR1 and CDR2 sequences are SGHAT and FQNNGV. The CDR3 is 18 residues long. In DNA form, the CDR3 reads TGTGCCAGCAGCTTAGATCTTGGGACACCTCCGAGGGCCTACGAGCAGTACTTC. As protein: CASSLDLGTPPRAYEQYF.